The clone carrying this T cell receptor beta chain was seen just once. Its antigen is not identified. The data derive from a study of lymphopenia after photon versus proton radiotherapy. Whole-study findings and limits: In patients who died, overall survival fell as post-nadir TCR diversity dropped more. Authors raise, but do not show, better survival with proton therapy. After lymphocyte nadir, photon-treated repertoires showed oligoclonal expansion, especially CD8+ Temra. Photon-treated patients lost naive T cells and TCR diversity; proton-treated stayed stable.

Data came from immunoSEQ multiplex PCR; TCRdb stores just in-frame clones and leaves some out. The sample shows around 63,000 clones, 87% of them seen only once. Trimming stripped 8 bases from V and 0 bases from J, with 13 bases between. The CDR3 has 14 amino acids. The germline gives CDR1 MNHEY, CDR2 SVGAGI. This chain links TRBV6-5 with TRBJ1-1; D possibly corresponds to TRBD1 (5 bases). The specimen was peripheral blood, collected from a patient treated with proton-based radiotherapy. This clonotype originated in a man older than 75 with esophageal cancer. CDR3 amino acids: CASWGGVMNTEAFF. The CDR3 DNA reads as TGTGCCAGCTGGGGCGGAGTCATGAACACTGAAGCTTTCTTT.